The present T cell receptor (beta chain) was sequenced within a study of cytomegalovirus exposure and HLA in healthy donors. Study summary: Among the roughly 400 genotyped donors, 65% to 85% were placed in the Caucasian-associated ancestry cluster.

In germline, CDR1 is SNHLY, CDR2 FYNNEI. With 3 bases removed from V and 4 bases from J, the gap between germline ends came to 9 bases. The CDR3 is made up of 14 amino acids. The PCR made use of 60 Vbeta and 13 Jbeta primers. Repertoires were generated with immunoSEQ multiplex PCR, while TCRdb's copy carries only in-frame clones and drops some. The data hold fewer than 150,000 clones, with roughly 79% observed a single time. General study points: Previously analyzed data showed that most TCR beta V segments were productive at a frequency of about 90% or about 30%. The study labeled fewer than 200 TCR beta chains cytomegalovirus-associated.

Concerning this clone: Its specificity is unknown.

Though probably carrying unrecorded immune exposures, donors were nominally healthy at sampling. The origin of this receptor is a male donor in good health and CMV-seronegative. The sample comprised PBMCs. The chain joins TRBV2 to TRBJ1-4, with D possibly matching TRBD1 (5 bases). CDR3 sequence reads: CASSEEGVNEKLFF. CDR3 DNA sequence: TGTGCCAGCAGTGAGGAAGGGGTTAATGAAAAACTGTTTTTT. Full variable domain (missing parts from reference TRBV2 and TRBJ1-4): EPEVTQTPSHQVTQMGQEVILRCVPISNHLYFYWYRQILGQKVEFLVSFYNNEISEKSEIFDDQFSVERPDGSNFTLKIRSTKLEDSAMYFCASSEEGVNEKLFFGSGTQLSVL.